Below are 23 T cell receptor beta chains sequenced from a single sample in a study of blood T cell repertoires in COVID-19. Data came from immunoSEQ multiplex PCR; TCRdb stores just in-frame clones and leaves some out. The sample includes 250,000 to 350,000 clones, approximately 90% of them seen just once. The sequenced sample was peripheral blood. The receptors were gathered from a woman under 40 who had recovered from COVID-19.

In its sample, this clone was seen a few times. The CDR3 loop reads CAISRGKNTEAFF. The CDR3 DNA reads TGTGCCATCAGTCGCGGCAAGAACACTGAAGCTTTCTTT. The chain recombines TRBV10-3 with TRBJ1-1; no firm D call. The V gene's germline CDR1 is ENHRY and CDR2 SYGVKD. This CDR3 has 13 residues. V gave up 5 bases and J gave up 1 base, with 8 bases separating them.

This clone was observed a few times. V gene TRBV9 combines with J gene TRBJ1-2, with 7 bases fitting TRBD1. This CDR3 has 15 residues. CDR1 SGDLS and CDR2 YYNGEE come from the germline V gene. V lost 0 bases and J lost 5; bases outside the gene matches: 7. The CDR3 DNA is TGTGCCAGCAGCGTAGCCGGGACAGCACCTTATGGCTACACCTTC. It codes for CASSVAGTAPYGYTF.

The genes are TRBV19 and TRBJ2-3, with a weak D call TRBD1 (5 bases). This CDR3 has 16 residues. The germline V and J ends were trimmed by 3 bases and 6 bases, with 19 bases remaining between them. Germline-derived CDR1 and CDR2 are LNHDA and SQIVND (reference sequence). As DNA, the CDR3 is TGTGCCAGTAGTATCGGGCAGGGAATTGATTGGGATACGCAGTATTTT. This gives the protein CASSIGQGIDWDTQYF.

The genes are TRBV6-2 or TRBV6-3 and TRBJ2-4; 8 bases line up with TRBD2. Trimming cost V 7 bases and J 0 bases; bases outside gene matches: 8. This CDR3 is 16 amino acids long. Germline values: CDR1 MNHEY, CDR2 SVGEGT. The CDR3 nucleotides are TGTGCCAGCACCCCACTAGCGGACCTAGCCAAAAACATTCAGTACTTC. Translation gives CASTPLADLAKNIQYF.

This chain uses TRBV6-2 or TRBV6-3 with TRBJ1-2, with TRBD1 identical over 8 bases. Looked up from germline, CDR1 is MNHEY and CDR2 is SVGEGT. This CDR3 is 13 amino acids long. J was trimmed by 7 bases and V by 2 bases; bases with no gene match: 3. CDR3 loop: CASSYMQGAGYTF. The CDR3 DNA is TGTGCCAGCAGTTACATGCAGGGGGCTGGCTACACCTTC.

The CDR3 DNA sequence: TGTGCCAGCAGTTTATGGCCAGGGGGAGAAGCTTTCTTT. Its translation: CASSLWPGGEAFF. The chain employs TRBV28 and TRBJ1-1; 7 nucleotides match TRBD1. There are 13 residues in the CDR3. From germline, CDR1 is MDHEN and CDR2 SYDVKM. Trimming cost V 0 bases and J 8 bases; bases outside gene matches: 3.

This chain connects TRBV7-3 to TRBJ1-1; D is unresolved. The V end was cut by 3 bases, the J end by 8 bases, with 13 bases between. The CDR3 has 13 residues. CDR1 and CDR2 (germline): SGHTA, FQGTGA. This chain's CDR3 is CASSFFREGEAFF. CDR3 nucleotide sequence: TGTGCCAGCAGCTTCTTTCGGGAAGGGGAAGCTTTCTTT. Variable domain in full (rest from reference TRBV7-3 and TRBJ1-1): GAGVSQTPSNKVTEKGKYVELRCDPISGHTALYWYRQSLGQGPEFLIYFQGTGAADDSGLPNDRFFAVRPEGSVSTLKIQRTERGDSAVYLCASSFFREGEAFFGQGTRLTVV.

V gene TRBV24-1 combines with J gene TRBJ2-1; TRBD1 aligns across 10 bases. With V trimmed by 3 bases and J by 4 bases, 5 bases remained unmatched. CDR3 size: 16 residues. Germline-derived CDR1 and CDR2 are KGHDR and SFDVKD. The CDR3 bases are TGTGCCACCAGTGATCTCGACAGGGGGCAATACAATGAGCAGTTCTTC. Its protein is CATSDLDRGQYNEQFF.

The V gene is TRBV30, the J gene TRBJ2-5; a weak D match, TRBD2 (6 bases). CDR1 GTSNPN and CDR2 SVGIG come from the germline V gene (reference sequence). The CDR3 length is 13 residues. Trimming shortened V by 0 bases and J by 4 bases, and 9 bases separated the two germline ends. The DNA of the CDR3 is TGTGCCTGGAGTGTTAAGGGAGGAGAGACCCAGTACTTC. It yields the protein CAWSVKGGETQYF.

V and J are TRBV6-5 and TRBJ1-2; TRBD1 aligns across 7 bases. This CDR3 comprises 16 residues. Looked up from germline, CDR1 is MNHEY and CDR2 is SVGAGI. Unmatched junction bases numbered 8, after V lost 2 bases and J lost 2 bases. This CDR3 reads CASSYGGTDYNYGYTF. Written as DNA, the CDR3 is TGTGCCAGCAGTTACGGCGGGACAGACTACAACTATGGCTACACCTTC.

The chain recombines TRBV29-1 with TRBJ2-7; 8 bases align to TRBD1. J was trimmed by 7 bases and V by 4 bases; bases with no gene match: 9. The CDR3 spans 13 residues. Germline CDR1 and CDR2: SQVTM and ANQGSEA. In DNA, the CDR3 is TGCAGCGTTGGGGGGCAGGGGGCGAGGGAGCAGTACTTC. This gives the protein CSVGGQGAREQYF.

This clone was recorded only once. The sample has other DNA sequences that encode this CDR3 too. J is TRBJ2-1 and V is TRBV5-1, with 7 positions matching TRBD1. Germline-derived CDR1 and CDR2 are SGHRS and YFSETQ. V gave up 3 bases and J gave up 1 base; unmatched junction bases: 7. The CDR3 runs to 16 residues. The DNA for the CDR3 is TGCGCCAGCAGCTACGTAGGGGGCTCGTCCTACAATGAGCAGTTCTTC. Translated, it gives CASSYVGGSSYNEQFF.

The chain uses TRBV28 and TRBJ1-4; the D is unclear. The V and J ends lost 3 bases and 0 bases respectively, with 11 bases between them. The CDR3 contains 16 residues. The germline CDR1 and CDR2 sequences are MDHEN and SYDVKM. Here the CDR3 reads CASSLGVDTTNEKLFF. CDR3 bases: TGTGCCAGCAGTTTGGGTGTCGACACAACTAATGAAAAACTGTTTTTT.

V gene TRBV5-8 combines with J gene TRBJ1-1; 10 bases agree with TRBD1. V lost 4 bases and J lost 5; bases outside the gene matches: 5. CDR1 is SGHTS and CDR2 is YDEGEE in the germline V gene. The length of the CDR3 is 14 residues. The CDR3 coding sequence is TGTGCCAGCAGCCTACCGGGACAGGGGACTGAAGCTTTCTTT. Its protein is CASSLPGQGTEAFF.

The rearrangement joins TRBV15 to TRBJ1-2, with D hard to call. The ends were cut back, 0 bases at V and 10 bases at J, with 12 bases in the middle. This CDR3 is built from 13 residues. Germline lookup yields CDR1 LNHNV and CDR2 YYDKDF (reference sequence). Here the CDR3 reads CATSRDRNRDYTF. CDR3 DNA sequence: TGTGCCACCAGCAGAGATCGGAACAGAGACTACACCTTC.

V is TRBV5-6 and J is TRBJ2-7; TRBD1 matches 8 bases. V lost 4 bases and J lost 2; bases outside the gene matches: 5. The CDR3 contains 14 residues. In germline, CDR1 is SGHDT, CDR2 YYEEEE. The CDR3 loop is CASSLTGEAYEQYF. The DNA for the CDR3 is TGTGCCAGCAGCCTGACAGGGGAGGCCTACGAGCAGTACTTC.

V gene TRBV9 combines with J gene TRBJ2-5, with a weak D call TRBD2 (6 bases). The germline V gene has CDR1 SGDLS and CDR2 YYNGEE. Trimming removed 6 bases from V and 0 bases from J, with 12 bases in between. The CDR3 loop spans 14 amino acids. In DNA, the CDR3 is TGTGCCAGCAAAGGGGCGGGACACCAAGAGACCCAGTACTTC. This encodes CASKGAGHQETQYF.

The chain carries TRBV18 and TRBJ1-1; the D gene is possibly TRBD1 (6 bases). Trimming left V 6 bases short and J 6 bases short, with 14 bases between. Germline CDR1 KGHSH, CDR2 LQKENI. There are 13 residues in the CDR3. Written as DNA, the CDR3 is TGTGCCAGCTCGGCGCTACAGGGCCCTGAAGCTTTCTTT. Translated: CASSALQGPEAFF.

V gene TRBV6-6 combines with J gene TRBJ1-5, with D unresolved. The CDR3 is made up of 15 amino acids. Between the trimmed V and J ends, which lost 3 bases and 0 bases, there was a span of 9 bases. Germline-derived CDR1 and CDR2 are MNHNY and SVGAGI (reference sequence). CDR3 bases: TGTGCCAGCAGTTATGTGGGAGTTAGCAATCAGCCCCAGCATTTT. It encodes CASSYVGVSNQPQHF.

The CDR3 DNA follows: TGTGCCAGCAGCTTAGGACTTCTCTCTGGAAACACCATATATTTT. Amino acids: CASSLGLLSGNTIYF. The chain couples TRBV13 to TRBJ1-3, with D unclear. The germline V and J ends were trimmed by 0 bases and 0 bases, with 6 bases remaining between them. The germline V gene encodes CDR1 PRHDT and CDR2 FYEKMQ (reference sequence). The CDR3 has 15 residues.

The J gene is TRBJ1-2, the V gene TRBV28; 8 bases match TRBD1. J gave up 1 base and V 5 bases, and 6 bases lay outside the gene matches. Germline loops: CDR1 MDHEN, CDR2 SYDVKM. The CDR3 spans 15 residues. The CDR3 DNA sequence: TGTGCCAGCAGTCCCTCGACAGGGGTTAACTATGGCTACACCTTC. The encoded protein is CASSPSTGVNYGYTF.

The CDR3 protein is CASSQDATALNEKLFF. The DNA for the CDR3 is TGCGCCAGCAGCCAAGATGCCACTGCCCTTAATGAAAAACTGTTTTTT. V and J are TRBV4-3 and TRBJ1-4; no reliable D call. CDR1 LGHNA and CDR2 YSLEER come from the germline V gene. V gave up 0 bases and J gave up 4 bases, with 12 bases separating them. The CDR3 totals 16 residues.

The rearrangement uses TRBV3-1 (or the pseudogene TRBV3-2) and TRBJ1-6, with 9 bases that match TRBD1. Per germline, CDR1 LGHDT and CDR2 YNNKEL (reference sequence). The V segment lost 0 bases and the J segment 9 bases; nucleotides outside the gene matches: 6. The CDR3 spans 16 residues. The DNA for the CDR3 is TGTGCCAGCAGCCAAGAATACGGGACAGGGAGTTCACCCCTCCACTTT. It translates to CASSQEYGTGSSPLHF.